This is a list of T cell receptor beta chains from one sample in a study of T cell responses to AZD1222 COVID-19 vaccine. This table comes from immunoSEQ multiplex PCR, and its TCRdb copy is limited to in-frame clones, with some not included. The sample consists of about 200,000 clones, 90% to 95% of them appearing once. The sample was peripheral blood, taken 28 days after the second AZD1222 dose. The receptors come from an adult who received the AZD1222 COVID-19 vaccine. Each CDR3 is given without its conserved first and last residue. Fields, in order: J gene, V gene, CDR3 protein.

TRBJ1-3	TRBV11-2	ASSHVDRGPGNTIY
TRBJ2-1	TRBV11-3	ASSARGSGGSYNEQF
TRBJ1-6	TRBV6-2/TRBV6-3	ASSYIFRQPNSPLH
TRBJ1-1	TRBV7-3	ASSLMGMNTEAF
TRBJ1-2	TRBV5-1	ASSLDGGGYGYT
TRBJ2-1	TRBV28	ASRRAPSRNQQF
TRBJ1-3	TRBV19	ASRVAGGNTIY
TRBJ2-7	TRBV3-1/TRBV3-2	ASSQVTGEQY
TRBJ2-2	TRBV10-3	AITPRDGANTGELF
TRBJ2-5	TRBV2	ASRDEGETQY
TRBJ1-2	TRBV6-4	ASSPGGNYGYT
TRBJ2-5	TRBV11-2	ASSSSAEETQY
TRBJ1-2	TRBV6-5	ASSSTVNYGYT
TRBJ2-7	TRBV7-6	ASSLEGRGSYEQY
TRBJ1-3	TRBV5-4	ASTLGGPLSGNTIY
TRBJ1-1	TRBV4-2	ASSHPGTANTEAF
TRBJ1-1	TRBV7-9	ASSATAGNTEAF
TRBJ2-1	TRBV28	ASSSGQGAPYEQF
TRBJ1-1	TRBV2	ASRMEGADTEAF
TRBJ2-1	TRBV19	ASSPRAALIYNEQF
TRBJ1-1	TRBV2	ASSERGGQEEAF
TRBJ2-7	TRBV4-2	ASSLRWGQSGASYEQY
TRBJ1-1	TRBV2	ASSDTLNTEAF
TRBJ2-5	TRBV7-6	ASSRQGSETQY
TRBJ1-4	TRBV28	ASSFPDRANEKLF
TRBJ2-3	TRBV9	ASSVAPPRGVTDTQY
TRBJ2-5	TRBV5-1	ASSGGTSGGRETQY
TRBJ2-3	TRBV28	ASRSPGGASDTQY
TRBJ1-5	TRBV29-1	SVRGPNQPQH
TRBJ2-7	TRBV4-1	ASSQRKTGGSYEQY
TRBJ1-2	TRBV6-5	ASRPGRFYGYT
TRBJ2-5	TRBV13	ASSSTSGAQETQY
TRBJ1-2	TRBV6-5	ASSYRGSNYGYT
TRBJ2-3	TRBV3-1/TRBV3-2	ASSQDLQSSDTQY
TRBJ1-4	TRBV4-1	ASSQDRGLGEKLF
TRBJ1-1	TRBV27	ASRTTVGASVTEAF
TRBJ2-3	TRBV14	ASSPPVRVADTQY
TRBJ2-2	TRBV19	ASSLASGELF
TRBJ1-2	TRBV5-1	ASSLGGQGAT
TRBJ1-6	TRBV5-6	ASSWGHIYNSPLH
TRBJ2-4	TRBV4-1	ASSPGGTGKNIQY
TRBJ2-2	TRBV27	ASSLSRGRTGELF
TRBJ1-6	TRBV2	ASSEDRGLSPLH
TRBJ1-3	TRBV11-3	ASSAQGGNTIY
TRBJ2-1	TRBV3-1/TRBV3-2	ASENIYNEQF
TRBJ2-1	TRBV12-5	ASGLAILAGGTYNEQF
TRBJ1-1	TRBV5-6	ASSLASRGHTEAF
TRBJ1-6	TRBV6-5	ASSYQVDRRGSPLH
TRBJ2-3	TRBV3-1/TRBV3-2	ASSHSTTDTQY
TRBJ1-2	TRBV12-3/TRBV12-4	ASSLFREGYT
TRBJ1-4	TRBV7-9	ASLGQGVSTNEKLF
TRBJ2-1	TRBV29-1	SVRGGSYNEQF
TRBJ1-2	TRBV2	ARQGDRESVNYGYT
TRBJ1-6	TRBV27	ASLSASYNSPLH
TRBJ2-7	TRBV6-5	ASSPGPSSYEQY
TRBJ2-7	TRBV7-2	ASSLAPGQGNYEQY
TRBJ1-2	TRBV6-4	ASSASTGTGASYGYT
TRBJ1-2	TRBV29-1	SGSGPDNYGYT
TRBJ2-3	TRBV3-1/TRBV3-2	ASSQVQTTDTQY